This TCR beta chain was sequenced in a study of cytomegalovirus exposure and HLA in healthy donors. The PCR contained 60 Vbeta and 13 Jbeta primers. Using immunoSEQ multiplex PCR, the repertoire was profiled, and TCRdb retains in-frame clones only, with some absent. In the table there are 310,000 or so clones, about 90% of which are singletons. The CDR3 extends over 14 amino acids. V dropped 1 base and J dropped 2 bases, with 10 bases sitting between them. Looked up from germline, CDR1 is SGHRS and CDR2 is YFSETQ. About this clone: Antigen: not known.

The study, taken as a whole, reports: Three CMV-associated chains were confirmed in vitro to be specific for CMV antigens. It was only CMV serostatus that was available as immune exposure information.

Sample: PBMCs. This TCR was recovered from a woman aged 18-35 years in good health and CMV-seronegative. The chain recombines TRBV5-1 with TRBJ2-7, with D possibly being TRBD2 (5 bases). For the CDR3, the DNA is TGCGCCAGCAGCTTGCTTACGGGAACCTACGAGCAGTACTTC. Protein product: CASSLLTGTYEQYF.